A selection of T cell receptor beta chains follows, all from one sample in a study of a mutant IDH1 vaccine in newly diagnosed glioma. Data came from immunoSEQ multiplex PCR; TCRdb stores just in-frame clones and leaves some out. The sample has 65,000 or so clones; roughly 84% are singletons. For these receptors, no antigen is known. The specimen was PBMCs, collected from a glioma patient whose treatment included an IDH1 peptide vaccine. The receptors here all came from a man younger than 45 with glioma. Each CDR3 is given with its conserved first and last residue. A D gene is named only where the DNA matches it firmly. Size is omitted from some rows. Given values are once, few, many or a class for expanded clones.

abundance: .
j_gene: TRBJ2-5
d_gene: .
v_gene: TRBV14
CDR3aa: CASSQTGAYQETQYF
CDR3nt: TGTGCCAGCAGCCAGACAGGCGCCTACCAAGAGACCCAGTACTTC

abundance: .
j_gene: TRBJ1-5
d_gene: .
v_gene: TRBV19
CDR3aa: CASSMGWGTDQPQHF
CDR3nt: TGTGCCAGTAGTATGGGATGGGGGACCGATCAGCCCCAGCATTTT

abundance: .
j_gene: TRBJ2-1
d_gene: TRBD2
v_gene: TRBV5-6
CDR3aa: CASSGGLVPSGEQFF
CDR3nt: TGTGCCAGCAGCGGGGGACTAGTCCCGAGTGGTGAGCAGTTCTTC

abundance: .
j_gene: TRBJ1-1
d_gene: .
v_gene: TRBV18
CDR3aa: CASSPRINRLRGMNTEAFF
CDR3nt: TGTGCCAGCTCACCACGAATCAACAGGCTAAGAGGAATGAACACTGAAGCTTTCTTT

abundance: few
j_gene: TRBJ1-5
d_gene: .
v_gene: TRBV30
CDR3aa: CAWSKTGNQPQHF
CDR3nt: TGTGCCTGGAGCAAAACAGGGAACCAGCCCCAGCATTTT

abundance: few
j_gene: TRBJ1-6
d_gene: .
v_gene: TRBV5-1
CDR3aa: CASSLQGAYNSPLHF
CDR3nt: TGCGCCAGCAGCTTGCAGGGCGCCTATAATTCACCCCTCCACTTT

abundance: .
j_gene: TRBJ2-3
d_gene: TRBD2
v_gene: TRBV6-4
CDR3aa: CASSDVASGGTDTQYF
CDR3nt: TGTGCCAGCAGTGACGTCGCTAGCGGGGGGACAGATACGCAGTATTTT

abundance: .
j_gene: TRBJ1-4
d_gene: TRBD1
v_gene: TRBV5-1
CDR3aa: CASSLEGQGSEKLFF
CDR3nt: TGCGCCAGCAGCTTGGAGGGACAGGGAAGTGAAAAACTGTTTTTT

abundance: .
j_gene: TRBJ1-1
d_gene: .
v_gene: TRBV6-1
CDR3aa: CASRMGGIGTEAFF
CDR3nt: TGTGCCAGCAGGATGGGGGGGATCGGCACTGAAGCTTTCTTT

abundance: .
j_gene: TRBJ2-1
d_gene: .
v_gene: TRBV18
CDR3aa: CASSPGMGNEQFF
CDR3nt: TGTGCCAGCTCACCCGGGATGGGCAATGAGCAGTTCTTC

abundance: .
j_gene: TRBJ1-1
d_gene: .
v_gene: TRBV5-1
CDR3aa: CASSLAIGREPYEAFF
CDR3nt: TGCGCCAGCAGCTTGGCCATCGGCAGGGAGCCATATGAAGCTTTCTTT

abundance: .
j_gene: TRBJ1-1
d_gene: .
v_gene: TRBV19
CDR3aa: CASTFLTRGERTEAFF
CDR3nt: TGTGCCAGTACCTTCCTAACCCGGGGGGAGCGGACTGAAGCTTTCTTT

abundance: .
j_gene: TRBJ1-5
d_gene: TRBD1
v_gene: TRBV7-2
CDR3aa: CASSYSDRGGQPQHF
CDR3nt: TGTGCCAGCAGCTATTCAGACAGGGGAGGTCAGCCCCAGCATTTT

abundance: few
j_gene: TRBJ1-1
d_gene: TRBD1
v_gene: TRBV4-1
CDR3aa: CASSHRTGQNTEAFF
CDR3nt: TGCGCCAGCAGTCATAGGACAGGCCAGAACACTGAAGCTTTCTTT

abundance: once
j_gene: TRBJ2-2
d_gene: .
v_gene: TRBV9
CDR3aa: CASSGAPRAGKVDTGELFF
CDR3nt: TGTGCCAGCAGCGGAGCCCCCAGGGCAGGGAAAGTTGACACCGGGGAGCTGTTTTTT

abundance: .
j_gene: TRBJ2-7
d_gene: TRBD1
v_gene: TRBV5-5
CDR3aa: CASSLGALDRGGYEQYF
CDR3nt: TGTGCCAGCAGCTTGGGTGCCCTGGACAGGGGTGGCTACGAGCAGTACTTC

abundance: .
j_gene: TRBJ2-3
d_gene: .
v_gene: TRBV6-4
CDR3aa: CASSDSRGTDTQYF
CDR3nt: TGTGCCAGCAGTGACTCGAGGGGCACAGATACGCAGTATTTT

abundance: .
j_gene: TRBJ1-2
d_gene: .
v_gene: TRBV9
CDR3aa: CASSAGLGQTIYGYTF
CDR3nt: TGTGCCAGCAGCGCCGGATTAGGACAGACCATCTATGGCTACACCTTC

abundance: .
j_gene: TRBJ1-2
d_gene: TRBD1
v_gene: TRBV7-9
CDR3aa: CASSSHRDSPSGGYTF
CDR3nt: TGTGCCAGCAGCTCGCACCGGGACAGCCCTTCGGGTGGCTACACCTTC

abundance: .
j_gene: TRBJ2-5
d_gene: .
v_gene: TRBV15
CDR3aa: CATSREGQETQYF
CDR3nt: TGTGCCACCAGCAGAGAGGGGCAAGAGACCCAGTACTTC

abundance: .
j_gene: TRBJ2-7
d_gene: .
v_gene: TRBV5-6
CDR3aa: CASSPGPNPYEQYF
CDR3nt: TGTGCCAGCAGCCCGGGACCGAACCCCTACGAGCAGTACTTC

abundance: .
j_gene: TRBJ2-2
d_gene: TRBD1
v_gene: TRBV7-9
CDR3aa: CASSQRQGADTGELFF
CDR3nt: TGTGCCAGCAGTCAGAGGCAGGGGGCGGACACCGGGGAGCTGTTTTTT

abundance: .
j_gene: TRBJ2-1
d_gene: TRBD1
v_gene: TRBV10-3
CDR3aa: CAVAGGADNEQFF
CDR3nt: TGTGCCGTTGCAGGGGGCGCGGACAATGAGCAGTTCTTC

abundance: .
j_gene: TRBJ1-3
d_gene: .
v_gene: TRBV18
CDR3aa: CASSLTGFGNTIYF
CDR3nt: TGTGCCAGCTCACTGACGGGGTTCGGGAACACCATATATTTT

abundance: .
j_gene: TRBJ1-1
d_gene: .
v_gene: TRBV7-2
CDR3aa: CASSFIVGVGTEAFF
CDR3nt: TGTGCCAGCAGCTTTATCGTAGGGGTTGGCACTGAAGCTTTCTTT

abundance: .
j_gene: TRBJ1-1
d_gene: .
v_gene: TRBV28
CDR3aa: CASSLRGGPNNTEAFF
CDR3nt: TGTGCCAGCAGTTTACGCGGGGGCCCTAACAACACTGAAGCTTTCTTT

abundance: .
j_gene: TRBJ2-1
d_gene: .
v_gene: TRBV7-9
CDR3aa: CASSIPPSDRYNEQFF
CDR3nt: TGTGCCAGCAGCATCCCCCCCAGTGACAGGTACAATGAGCAGTTCTTC

abundance: .
j_gene: TRBJ1-6
d_gene: .
v_gene: TRBV7-2
CDR3aa: CASSSQGPGYNSPLHF
CDR3nt: TGTGCCAGCAGCAGTCAGGGGCCGGGTTATAATTCACCCCTCCACTTT

abundance: .
j_gene: TRBJ2-3
d_gene: TRBD1
v_gene: TRBV28
CDR3aa: CASWGQGTSDTQYF
CDR3nt: TGTGCCAGCTGGGGACAGGGGACGTCAGATACGCAGTATTTT

abundance: .
j_gene: TRBJ1-5
d_gene: TRBD1
v_gene: TRBV11-2
CDR3aa: CVSSFGTGNQPQHF
CDR3nt: TGTGTCAGCAGCTTCGGGACAGGCAATCAGCCCCAGCATTTT

abundance: once
j_gene: TRBJ1-1
d_gene: TRBD1
v_gene: TRBV4-2
CDR3aa: CASSYYRGLNTEAFF
CDR3nt: TGTGCCAGCAGCTATTACAGGGGGCTTAACACTGAAGCTTTCTTT

abundance: .
j_gene: TRBJ1-1
d_gene: .
v_gene: TRBV7-6
CDR3aa: CASSKGIEAFF
CDR3nt: TGTGCCAGCAGCAAGGGGATAGAAGCTTTCTTT

abundance: few
j_gene: TRBJ2-6
d_gene: .
v_gene: TRBV19
CDR3aa: CASAGGGGANVLTF
CDR3nt: TGTGCCAGCGCCGGGGGCGGAGGGGCCAACGTCCTGACTTTC

abundance: .
j_gene: TRBJ2-3
d_gene: .
v_gene: TRBV4-1
CDR3aa: CASSLQGTDTQYF
CDR3nt: TGCGCCAGCAGCCTCCAGGGGACAGATACGCAGTATTTT

abundance: .
j_gene: TRBJ2-5
d_gene: .
v_gene: TRBV5-4
CDR3aa: CAISFGGKTQYF
CDR3nt: TGTGCCATTTCCTTTGGGGGGAAGACCCAGTACTTC

abundance: few
j_gene: TRBJ1-5
d_gene: TRBD1
v_gene: TRBV7-2
CDR3aa: CASSLRGGTGVQPQHF
CDR3nt: TGTGCCAGCAGCTTAAGAGGGGGGACAGGGGTTCAGCCCCAGCATTTT

abundance: .
j_gene: TRBJ1-6
d_gene: .
v_gene: TRBV18
CDR3aa: CASSPPLGKWYYNSPLHF
CDR3nt: TGTGCCAGCTCACCACCGTTGGGAAAGTGGTACTATAATTCACCCCTCCACTTT

abundance: .
j_gene: TRBJ2-3
d_gene: TRBD2
v_gene: TRBV7-9
CDR3aa: CASSLESPSGYTDTQYF
CDR3nt: TGTGCCAGCAGCTTAGAAAGTCCTAGCGGATACACAGATACGCAGTATTTT

abundance: once
j_gene: TRBJ2-4
d_gene: TRBD1
v_gene: TRBV15
CDR3aa: CATSTGTENIQYF
CDR3nt: TGTGCCACCAGCACAGGGACAGAAAACATTCAGTACTTC

abundance: .
j_gene: TRBJ2-2
d_gene: .
v_gene: TRBV5-1
CDR3aa: CASSRPDTGELFF
CDR3nt: TGCGCCAGCAGCCGCCCGGATACCGGGGAGCTGTTTTTT

abundance: .
j_gene: TRBJ1-5
d_gene: .
v_gene: TRBV28
CDR3aa: CATQGTGNQPQHF
CDR3nt: TGTGCCACCCAAGGGACGGGCAATCAGCCCCAGCATTTT

abundance: .
j_gene: TRBJ2-3
d_gene: TRBD1
v_gene: TRBV5-6
CDR3aa: CASSQGQTKADTQYF
CDR3nt: TGTGCCAGCAGCCAGGGACAGACAAAGGCAGATACGCAGTATTTT

abundance: .
j_gene: TRBJ1-1
d_gene: .
v_gene: TRBV6-6
CDR3aa: CASSYSEGGAFF
CDR3nt: TGTGCCAGCAGTTACTCGGAAGGGGGAGCTTTCTTT

abundance: .
j_gene: TRBJ2-4
d_gene: .
v_gene: TRBV21-1
CDR3aa: CASSASKGGKNIQYF
CDR3nt: TGTGCCAGCAGCGCTTCCAAGGGCGGCAAAAACATTCAGTACTTC

abundance: .
j_gene: TRBJ2-7
d_gene: .
v_gene: TRBV7-9
CDR3aa: CASSSWLGRESYEQYF
CDR3nt: TGTGCCAGCAGCTCCTGGTTAGGCAGGGAATCCTACGAGCAGTACTTC

abundance: .
j_gene: TRBJ2-5
d_gene: TRBD2
v_gene: TRBV5-1
CDR3aa: CASSFTSGEETQYF
CDR3nt: TGCGCCAGCAGCTTCACTAGCGGCGAGGAGACCCAGTACTTC

abundance: few
j_gene: TRBJ2-1
d_gene: TRBD2
v_gene: TRBV18
CDR3aa: CASSPTSGGANEQFF
CDR3nt: TGTGCCAGCTCACCGACTAGCGGGGGGGCCAATGAGCAGTTCTTC

abundance: .
j_gene: TRBJ2-1
d_gene: .
v_gene: TRBV4-2
CDR3aa: CASSPPFGGNEQFF
CDR3nt: TGTGCCAGCAGCCCACCCTTTGGGGGGAATGAGCAGTTCTTC

abundance: .
j_gene: TRBJ1-2
d_gene: .
v_gene: TRBV7-8
CDR3aa: CASSFGGNYGYTF
CDR3nt: TGTGCCAGCAGCTTTGGGGGAAACTATGGCTACACCTTC

abundance: .
j_gene: TRBJ1-2
d_gene: TRBD1
v_gene: TRBV5-1
CDR3aa: CASSWAQGGGYTF
CDR3nt: TGCGCCAGCAGCTGGGCACAGGGGGGTGGCTACACCTTC

abundance: few
j_gene: TRBJ2-7
d_gene: .
v_gene: TRBV19
CDR3aa: CASSLARGTYEQYF
CDR3nt: TGTGCCAGTAGTTTAGCCAGAGGGACCTACGAGCAGTACTTC

abundance: once
j_gene: TRBJ2-3
d_gene: .
v_gene: TRBV25-1
CDR3aa: CASSAYGDTDTQYF
CDR3nt: TGTGCCAGCAGTGCCTATGGGGATACAGATACGCAGTATTTT

abundance: few
j_gene: TRBJ1-1
d_gene: .
v_gene: TRBV28
CDR3aa: CASSFHGAEAFF
CDR3nt: TGTGCCAGCAGTTTTCATGGCGCTGAAGCTTTCTTT

abundance: once
j_gene: TRBJ2-7
d_gene: TRBD1
v_gene: TRBV5-8
CDR3aa: CASSFRTGSYEQYF
CDR3nt: TGTGCCAGCAGCTTTAGGACAGGGTCCTACGAGCAGTACTTC

abundance: few
j_gene: TRBJ1-1
d_gene: .
v_gene: TRBV7-9
CDR3aa: CASSLAAGANTEAFF
CDR3nt: TGTGCCAGCAGCTTAGCGGCAGGGGCGAACACTGAAGCTTTCTTT

abundance: .
j_gene: TRBJ1-4
d_gene: .
v_gene: TRBV6-5
CDR3aa: CASSYQVGRGEKLFF
CDR3nt: TGTGCCAGCAGTTACCAGGTCGGAAGGGGTGAAAAACTGTTTTTT

abundance: once
j_gene: TRBJ1-2
d_gene: .
v_gene: TRBV2
CDR3aa: CASSEGERHGYTF
CDR3nt: TGTGCCAGCAGTGAGGGGGAGAGGCATGGCTACACCTTC